The 11 T cell receptor beta chains in this list originate from one sample, sequenced in a study of blood T cell repertoires in COVID-19. The protocol was immunoSEQ multiplex PCR, while the TCRdb copy is restricted to in-frame clones and leaves out a portion. The sample has 20,000 or so clones; roughly 85% are singletons. The sample taken for sequencing was peripheral blood. These receptors were collected from an elderly man with acute or convalescent COVID-19.

By proportion, this clone is medium-sized. V and J are TRBV2 and TRBJ2-1; 8 bases line up with TRBD1. The CDR3 is made up of 15 amino acids. Trimming took 5 bases from V and 5 from J; bases not matched to a gene: 8. Germline CDR1 and CDR2: SNHLY and FYNNEI. In nucleotides, the CDR3 is TGTGCCAGCAGTCAACCGGGACAGGACGACAATGAGCAGTTCTTC. Amino acid sequence: CASSQPGQDDNEQFF.

The chain employs TRBV30 and TRBJ1-2; D may be TRBD1 (5 bases). This CDR3 has 15 amino acids. V was pared by 0 bases and J by 2 bases, with 13 bases between. Germline CDR1 reads GTSNPN; CDR2 reads SVGIG (reference sequence). Here the CDR3 reads CAWSVKGSRNYGYTF. The CDR3 DNA reads as TGTGCCTGGAGTGTAAAGGGGTCCCGCAACTATGGCTACACCTTC.

The chain carries TRBV5-1 and TRBJ2-1, with TRBD2 matching over 11 bases. The J segment lost 7 bases and the V segment lost 4 bases, leaving 4 bases of the junction unmatched. Germline loops: CDR1 SGHRS, CDR2 YFSETQ. The CDR3 consists of 14 residues. This CDR3 is CASSPGLAVNEQFF. CDR3 in DNA: TGCGCCAGCAGCCCGGGACTAGCGGTTAATGAGCAGTTCTTC.

The rearrangement joins TRBV5-6 to TRBJ2-7, with TRBD2 as a possible D gene (7 bases). CDR1 is SGHDT, CDR2 YYEEEE, per germline. V lost 4 bases and J lost 3, with 17 bases in between. The CDR3 covers 15 residues. The CDR3 DNA reads TGTGCCAGCAGCCCCGGAGGGGGGGGCGGCTACGAGCAGTACTTC. It codes for CASSPGGGGGYEQYF.

The V gene is TRBV2, the J gene TRBJ1-3, with D unresolved. CDR3 length equals 15 residues. The V gene's germline CDR1 is SNHLY and CDR2 FYNNEI. V lost 6 bases and J 0 bases, leaving 12 bases between the germline ends. Here the CDR3 DNA reads TGTGCCAGCAGGACCGTCCGGGGCTCTGGAAACACCATATATTTT. This translates into CASRTVRGSGNTIYF.

The chain has TRBV6-4 and TRBJ1-6; D is unclear. The CDR3 is 13 amino acids. Germline CDR1 and CDR2: MRHNA and SNTAGT. V was pared by 8 bases and J by 0 bases, with 5 bases between. The CDR3 sequence: CASRSSYNSPLHF. In DNA, the CDR3 is TGTGCCAGCCGGAGCTCCTATAATTCACCCCTCCACTTT.

This sequence joins TRBV6-2 or TRBV6-3 and TRBJ2-4; D is undetermined. Germline CDR1 is MNHEY and CDR2 is SVGEGT. V gave up 4 bases and J gave up 8 bases, with 18 bases separating them. The CDR3 has 15 amino acids. In DNA, the CDR3 is TGTGCCAGCAGTTTTCCTGGCAGGTCCAAGGACATTCAGTACTTC. It encodes CASSFPGRSKDIQYF.

This clone was seen just once. V gene TRBV30 combines with J gene TRBJ2-7, with D maybe TRBD1 (5 bases). The germline gives CDR1 GTSNPN, CDR2 SVGIG (reference sequence). Trimming removed 1 base at V and 7 bases at J, with 8 bases between. The CDR3 sequence is 11 residues long. This chain's CDR3 is CAWSEGVEQYF. The CDR3 region has the DNA TGTGCCTGGAGTGAAGGGGTTGAGCAGTACTTC. Supplemented by reference TRBV30 and TRBJ2-7, the full variable domain reads SQTIHQWPATLVQPVGSPLSLECTVEGTSNPNLYWYRQAAGRGLQLLFYSVGIGQISSEVPQNLSASRPQDRQFILSSKKLLLSDSGFYLCAWSEGVEQYFGPGTRLTVT.

V and J are TRBV7-6 and TRBJ2-1, with 9 bases lining up with TRBD2. The CDR3 runs 15 residues. The germline V gene has CDR1 SGHVS and CDR2 FNYEAQ. Trimming took 4 bases from V and 3 from J; bases not matched to a gene: 4. In DNA, the CDR3 is TGTGCCAGCAGCTCGCTAGCGGGGAGCTACAATGAGCAGTTCTTC. Protein sequence: CASSSLAGSYNEQFF.

The V gene is TRBV7-3, the J gene TRBJ1-1; D remains ambiguous. Deletions cut 2 bases from V and 10 bases from J, with 11 bases between. In germline, CDR1 is SGHTA, CDR2 FQGTGA. The CDR3 is made up of 12 amino acids. The CDR3 coding sequence is TGTGCCAGCAGCTTATTGGGCAGTGTAGCTTTCTTT. Amino acid sequence: CASSLLGSVAFF.

The chain joins TRBV28 to TRBJ2-5, with 8 bases aligning to TRBD1. The CDR3 sequence is 13 residues long. The ends lost 7 bases at V and 5 bases at J; junction bases unmatched: 6. Germline-derived CDR1 and CDR2 are MDHEN and SYDVKM. The CDR3 loop reads CASIAGGSETQYF. The CDR3 region has the DNA TGTGCCAGCATCGCAGGGGGCTCGGAGACCCAGTACTTC.